This T cell receptor beta chain was observed in a study of cytomegalovirus exposure and HLA in healthy donors. Notes on this clone: Its antigen is undetermined.

TCRdb's copy holds only in-frame clones and misses some; the assay was immunoSEQ multiplex PCR. The data show roughly 300,000 clones, around 90% seen once. Donors were drawn from the approximately 130-subject validation cohort, separate from the approximately 640-subject first cohort. V lost 2 bases, J lost 6 bases, and 11 bases lay in between. This CDR3 is 14 amino acids long. CDR1 SGHRS and CDR2 YFSETQ come from the germline V gene. The study, taken as a whole, reports: It was reportedly the case that the classifier diagnosed cytomegalovirus status with high specificity and sensitivity. Altogether, 170 or so TCR beta chains were recorded as cytomegalovirus-associated. The dataset shows that most TCR sequences were rare, while some public TCRs occurred in many donors.

This receptor was identified in a woman in her 30s in good health and CMV-seropositive. V and J are TRBV5-1 and TRBJ1-4, with no clear D. The sequencing input was PBMCs. CDR3: CASSFGASDEKLFF. In DNA form, the CDR3 reads TGCGCCAGCAGCTTCGGAGCCAGCGATGAAAAACTGTTTTTT. Full variable domain (missing parts from reference TRBV5-1 and TRBJ1-4): KAGVTQTPRYLIKTRGQQVTLSCSPISGHRSVSWYQQTPGQGLQFLFEYFSETQRNKGNFPGRFSGRQFSNSRSEMNVSTLELGDSALYLCASSFGASDEKLFFGSGTQLSVL.